One and the same sample provided the 6 T cell receptor beta chains below, sequenced in a study of T cells in localized non-small cell lung cancer. The table came from immunoSEQ multiplex PCR; TCRdb's copy has only in-frame clones and leaves some out. Of 45,000 or so clones listed, around 81% are singletons. Sequences were derived from peripheral blood mononuclear cells, sampled before any cancer treatment. Source of these receptors: a man aged 40 to 75 with stage III lung adenocarcinoma.

J is TRBJ2-7 and V is TRBV5-1, with TRBD1 matching 10 bases. The CDR3 is 15 amino acids. V dropped 3 bases and J dropped 5; count of bases not matched to a gene: 8. CDR1 and CDR2 (germline): SGHRS, YFSETQ. The CDR3 bases are TGCGCCAGCAGCTCCGGGACAGGGGCTGGCCACGAGCAGTACTTC. Protein product: CASSSGTGAGHEQYF.

This clone was seen only a few times. The rearrangement uses TRBV6-1 and TRBJ2-1; possibly TRBD1 for D (5 bases). The CDR3 is 15 amino acids. Deletions cut 6 bases from V and 7 bases from J, with 19 bases between. Germline V CDR1 and CDR2: MNHNS, SASEGT. The CDR3 DNA reads TGTGCCAGCAGGGGGCCTTATACCCTTAAAAATGAGCAGTTCTTC. It encodes CASRGPYTLKNEQFF.

This clone was observed many times. The chain carries TRBV2 and TRBJ2-5; D is possibly TRBD1 (5 bases). The germline gives CDR1 SNHLY, CDR2 FYNNEI. V shed 7 bases and J shed 0 bases, with 15 bases lying between them. CDR3 length equals 15 residues. This chain's CDR3 is CASTEAGMDQETQYF. The CDR3, as DNA: TGTGCCAGCACCGAGGCAGGGATGGACCAAGAGACCCAGTACTTC.

The rearrangement links TRBV10-3 to TRBJ2-1; D gene ambiguous. Deletions cut 3 bases from V and 0 bases from J, with 6 bases between. Germline CDR1 ENHRY, CDR2 SYGVKD. The length of the CDR3 is 14 residues. The CDR3 nucleotides are TGTGCCATCAGTGACCGGAGCTCCTACAATGAGCAGTTCTTC. As protein: CAISDRSSYNEQFF.

The gene calls are TRBV16 and TRBJ1-4; a possible D gene is TRBD1 (5 bases). The CDR3 has 15 amino acids. Trimming left V 7 bases short and J 8 bases short, with 20 bases between. The germline gives CDR1 KGHSY, CDR2 FQNENV. The CDR3 nucleotides are TGTGCCAGCACCTCACGCGGGACGGCGGAAGAAAAACTGTTTTTT. It specifies CASTSRGTAEEKLFF.

J is TRBJ1-2 and V is TRBV6-6; TRBD1 aligns across 9 bases. Germline CDR1 reads MNHNY; CDR2 reads SVGAGI (reference sequence). Trimming at V came to 2 bases and at J to 2 bases, leaving 3 bases not matched to a gene. The CDR3 sequence is 15 residues long. CDR3 DNA sequence: TGTGCCAGCAGTTACGGGACAGGGCCGAACTATGGCTACACCTTC. Protein product: CASSYGTGPNYGYTF.